This T cell receptor (beta chain) appears in the sequencing data of a study of blood T cell repertoires in COVID-19. Looking at the study overall: Spain, Italy and the United States supplied samples that represented acute and convalescent COVID-19. Sources were T cells, B-cell-depleted T cells, or PBMCs; the material itself was cDNA or gDNA.

Study processing details: Reference gene primer amplification yielded estimated nucleated cell counts. Method: immunoSEQ multiplex PCR; TCRdb's copy keeps in-frame clones and lacks some. For V, J and clone size, that table is used; D and trimming come from the DNA. Of fewer than 250,000 clones listed, 80% to 90% were seen once; the top ten hold around 0.98%. V gave up 1 base and J gave up 3 bases, with 13 bases separating them. The CDR3 runs to 15 residues. CDR1 is LGHNA, CDR2 YSLEER, per germline. The chain couples TRBV4-3 to TRBJ2-7; D call uncertain. This receptor was obtained from a man aged 40-50 years with acute or convalescent COVID-19. The sample comprised peripheral blood. CDR3 residues: CASSQGPAGIYEQYF. The CDR3 nucleotides read TGCGCCAGCAGCCAAGGACCGGCAGGAATCTACGAGCAGTACTTC.